Sequencing of this T cell receptor (beta chain) was carried out in a study of control samples from healthy donors and cancer patients. TCRdb's table, derived via immunoSEQ multiplex PCR, lists solely in-frame clones and lacks some. This table has some 140,000 clones, 85% to 95% appearing once. V lost 4 bases, J lost 4 bases, and 18 bases lay in between. The CDR3 contains 16 residues. Germline CDR1 reads SGHKS; CDR2 reads YYEKEE (reference sequence). The receptor's source is a middle-aged man in good health. The sample comprised blood. The rearrangement joins TRBV5-5 to TRBJ1-3, with D maybe TRBD1 (6 bases). The CDR3: CASSLHRQASGNTIYF. CDR3 nucleotide sequence: TGTGCCAGCAGCCTCCACCGACAGGCATCGGGAAACACCATATATTTT.